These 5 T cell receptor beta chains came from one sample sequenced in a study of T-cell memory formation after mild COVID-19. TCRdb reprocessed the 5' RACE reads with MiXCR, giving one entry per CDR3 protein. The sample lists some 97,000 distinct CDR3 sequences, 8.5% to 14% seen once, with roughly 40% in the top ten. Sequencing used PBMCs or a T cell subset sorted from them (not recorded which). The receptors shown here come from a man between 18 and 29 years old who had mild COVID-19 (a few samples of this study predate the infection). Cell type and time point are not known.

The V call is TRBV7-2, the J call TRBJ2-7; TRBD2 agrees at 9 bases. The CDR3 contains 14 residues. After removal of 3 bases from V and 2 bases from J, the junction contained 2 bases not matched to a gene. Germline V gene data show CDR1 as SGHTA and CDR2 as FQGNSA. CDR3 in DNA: TGTGCCAGCAGCTTGGGCGGGGGGGCCTACGAGCAGTACGTC. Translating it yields CASSLGGGAYEQYV.

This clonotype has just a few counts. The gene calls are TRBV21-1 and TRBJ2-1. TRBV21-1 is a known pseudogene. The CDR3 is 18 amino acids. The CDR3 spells CASSKASRVLWSYNEQFF. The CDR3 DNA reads TGTGCCAGCAGCAAAGCGTCAAGGGTTCTTTGGTCCTACAATGAGCAGTTCTTC.

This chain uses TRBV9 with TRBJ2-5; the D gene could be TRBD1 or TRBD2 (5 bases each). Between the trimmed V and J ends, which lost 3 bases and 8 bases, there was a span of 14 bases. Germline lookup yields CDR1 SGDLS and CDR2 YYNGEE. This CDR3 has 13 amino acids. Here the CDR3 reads CASSAGTANTQYF. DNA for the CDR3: TGTGCCAGCAGCGCGGGGACCGCAAACACCCAGTACTTC.

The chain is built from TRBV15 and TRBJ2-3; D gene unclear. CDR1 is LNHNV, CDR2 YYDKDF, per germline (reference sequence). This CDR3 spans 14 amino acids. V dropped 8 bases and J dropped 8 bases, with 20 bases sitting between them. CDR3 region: CATASFAPMGTQYF. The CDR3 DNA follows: TGTGCCACCGCGTCGTTCGCCCCGATGGGTACGCAGTATTTT.

The CDR3 is CASSTYTGTSGGISTDTQYF. The CDR3 region has the DNA TGTGCCAGCAGTACATACACCGGGACTAGCGGGGGGATTAGCACAGATACGCAGTATTTT. The genes are TRBV28 and TRBJ2-3; TRBD2 agrees at 15 bases. The CDR3 is 20 residues long. Germline CDR1 is MDHEN and CDR2 is SYDVKM. V was pared by 5 bases and J by 0 bases, with 12 bases of the junction left unmatched.